This T cell receptor beta chain stems from a study of chemoradiotherapy in HPV16-positive cancers. Overall study: Candidate HPV-specific clones and shared TCR motifs came from a couple of HPV16-positive patients.

Measured with immunoSEQ multiplex PCR; TCRdb has only the in-frame clones, and not every one. The table records approximately 29,000 clones, around 84% of them present only once. With respect to this clone: No antigen is known for it.

Overall study results and limits: Better recurrence-free survival went with HPV-responsive T-cell expansion in HPV16-positive patients. Candidate HPV-specific clones and E7-related TCR motifs grew in tumor during treatment. Only a couple of HPV16-positive patients supplied the functional HPV-specificity definition.

Trimming removed 5 bases from V and 7 bases from J; junction bases left unmatched: 18. Germline lookup yields CDR1 SGHAT and CDR2 FQNNGV. The CDR3 totals 17 residues. This TCR derives from a human donor with HPV-associated anogenital cancer. Sequencing was performed on blood, taken from a patient who underwent chemoradiotherapy. This chain connects TRBV11-2 to TRBJ2-5, with 8 bases identical to TRBD1. The CDR3 sequence is CASSTPLGAGGRGTQYF. The CDR3 region has the DNA TGTGCCAGCAGCACCCCTCTAGGGGCAGGGGGCAGGGGGACCCAGTACTTC.